This T cell receptor (beta chain) derives from a study of patients and donors after allogeneic stem cell transplantation. The CDR3 length is 14 residues. Germline CDR1 is LGHNA and CDR2 is YNFKEQ. V was cut by 4 bases and J by 8 bases, with 14 bases left in between. TCRdb itself ran the RT-PCR reads through MiXCR, one entry per CDR3 protein. The sample has some 200,000 distinct CDR3 sequences, less than 45% seen once. The genes are TRBV4-2 and TRBJ1-4; D may be TRBD1 (6 bases). This TCR derives from a human donor who was either an allogeneic HSCT recipient or a stem cell or donor lymphocyte infusion donor (not recorded which). It is not recorded whose cells these are; they may come from a transplant donor. The sequenced sample consisted of blood, either unsorted or a sorted T cell fraction (not recorded which). The CDR3 coding sequence is TGTGCCAGCAGCCCAGGGGCGGTGGGAGAAAAACTGTTTTTT. This codes for CASSPGAVGEKLFF.